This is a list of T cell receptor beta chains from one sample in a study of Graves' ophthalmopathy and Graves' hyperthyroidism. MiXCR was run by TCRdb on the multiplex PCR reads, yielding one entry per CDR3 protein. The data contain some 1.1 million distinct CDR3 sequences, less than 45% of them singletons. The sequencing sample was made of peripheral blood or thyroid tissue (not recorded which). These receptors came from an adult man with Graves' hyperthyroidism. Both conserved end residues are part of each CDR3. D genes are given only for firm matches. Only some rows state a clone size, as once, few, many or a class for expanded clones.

TGTGCCAGCAGCTTAGGGGCCAGCTTGAACACTGAAGCTTTCTTT | CASSLGASLNTEAFF | TRBV7-8 | many | - | TRBJ1-1
TGTGCCAGCAGCCCAGAGGTTGGGTCCTACGAGCAGTACTTC | CASSPEVGSYEQYF | TRBV12-3/TRBV12-4 | few | - | TRBJ2-7
TGTGCCAGCAGTCCAGGGTTTAGCACTGAAGCTTTCTTT | CASSPGFSTEAFF | TRBV7-9 | many | - | TRBJ1-1
TGTGCCAGCAGCCCCTCTGGAAACACCATATATTTT | CASSPSGNTIYF | TRBV7-9 | many | - | TRBJ1-3
TGTGCCAGCAGTGCTGACAGGGGACCTAACTTC | CASSADRGPNF | TRBV9 | - | TRBD1 | TRBJ2-7
TGTGCCAGCAGCTGGCGACGGTGCGAGTCGACTAATGAAAAACTGTTTTTT | CASSWRRCESTNEKLFF | TRBV7-2 | - | - | TRBJ1-4
TGTGCCAGCAGCCCCTTCTTGGGACAGGAGAATGAAAAACTGTTTTTT | CASSPFLGQENEKLFF | TRBV10-3 | few | TRBD1 | TRBJ1-4
TGTGCCATCAGTAGCACTAGCGGGGGGGCCTACGAGCAGTACTTC | CAISSTSGGAYEQYF | TRBV10-3 | once | TRBD2 | TRBJ2-7
TGTGCCAGCATCCTATCCTGGGAGGCCGAAACGCCTGACTATGGCTACACCTTC | CASILSWEAETPDYGYTF | TRBV2 | few | - | TRBJ1-2
TGTGCCAGCAGCGTAGACGGTCCCGCCGGGGAGCTGTTTTTT | CASSVDGPAGELFF | TRBV9 | - | - | TRBJ2-2
TGTGCCACCGGATGGGGACAGGGTAGGTTTCAGCCCCAGCATTTT | CATGWGQGRFQPQHF | TRBV24-1 | - | TRBD1 | TRBJ1-5
TGTGCCAGCAGTCCGATGATGGGCTCACCCCTCCACTTT | CASSPMMGSPLHF | TRBV27 | many | - | TRBJ1-6
TGTGCCAGTAGTGCCCAGGGGAGAGTCTACGAGCAGTACTTC | CASSAQGRVYEQYF | TRBV19 | few | - | TRBJ2-7
TGTGCCATCAGTGAATTGGGGGGCGGGAATTCACCCCTCCACTTT | CAISELGGGNSPLHF | TRBV10-3 | many | - | TRBJ1-6
TGTGCCACCAGCAGAGGCCTATTACAGGATTCACCCCTCCACTTT | CATSRGLLQDSPLHF | TRBV15 | many | - | TRBJ1-6
TGTGCCAGCAGTTACTCTGGCGGGGCGAACACCGGGGAGCTGTTTTTT | CASSYSGGANTGELFF | TRBV10-2 | - | - | TRBJ2-2
TGTGCCATCAGTGGTGGACAGAATAACTATGGCTACACCTTC | CAISGGQNNYGYTF | TRBV10-3 | - | - | TRBJ1-2
TGTGCCACCAGCAGGCAGGGGTTCGACACCGGGGAGCTGTTTTTT | CATSRQGFDTGELFF | TRBV15 | many | - | TRBJ2-2
TGTGCCACCAGTCCGAGGGGGGTATACCAAGAGACCCAGTACTTC | CATSPRGVYQETQYF | TRBV24-1 | - | - | TRBJ2-5
TGTGCCATCAGTGACAGGGGGAGTGAAGCTTTCTTT | CAISDRGSEAFF | TRBV10-3 | many | TRBD1 | TRBJ1-1
TGCGCCAGCAACTTGGGACAGGATTATAATTCACCCCTCCACTTT | CASNLGQDYNSPLHF | TRBV5-1 | - | TRBD1 | TRBJ1-6
TGCGCCAGCAGCTTGGGGGGGGCGGGTTCCTACGAGCAGTACTTC | CASSLGGAGSYEQYF | TRBV5-1 | - | - | TRBJ2-7
TGTGCCAGCAGCCGGGACAGGAGAAACCCCTATGGCTACACCTTC | CASSRDRRNPYGYTF | TRBV7-9 | few | TRBD1 | TRBJ1-2
TGTGCCACTTCCAAGACCCAGTACTTC | CATSKTQYF | TRBV12-3/TRBV12-4 | few | - | TRBJ2-5
TGTGCCAGTAGTATAGTTGGGACAGTAGGGGAGACCCAGTACTTC | CASSIVGTVGETQYF | TRBV19 | many | TRBD1 | TRBJ2-5
TGCGCCAGCAGCCTGGGACAGGCGAACACTGAAGCTTTCTTT | CASSLGQANTEAFF | TRBV5-1 | many | TRBD1 | TRBJ1-1
TGCAGTGCTAGAGATACGGGCACAGAAGATCAGCCCCAGCATTTT | CSARDTGTEDQPQHF | TRBV20-1 | - | - | TRBJ1-5
TGCAGTGCAAAGGACCCTATTGGGACAGGGAATGAAAAACTGTTTTTT | CSAKDPIGTGNEKLFF | TRBV20-1 | many | TRBD1 | TRBJ1-4
TGTGCCAGCGCGCATTCAGGACGGGCGTACTTC | CASAHSGRAYF | TRBV6-2/TRBV6-3 | - | - | TRBJ2-7
TGTGCCAGCAGTTTAACCCCGAGAGCGGGAGAAGAGACCCAGTACTTC | CASSLTPRAGEETQYF | TRBV12-3/TRBV12-4 | - | TRBD2 | TRBJ2-5
TGCAGCGTAGAGGGACAGGGGAGCGTCGAAGCTTTCTTT | CSVEGQGSVEAFF | TRBV29-1 | - | TRBD1 | TRBJ1-1
TGTGCCAGCAGTTTGACACTGGACAGGGCCGAGCAGTACTTC | CASSLTLDRAEQYF | TRBV6-6 | - | TRBD1 | TRBJ2-7
TGCGCCACCGGCCCGGGTTTCTCCTACGAGCAGTACTTC | CATGPGFSYEQYF | TRBV10-2 | many | - | TRBJ2-7
TGTGCCATCAGTGAGACAGCGGACACCGGGGAGCTGTTTTTT | CAISETADTGELFF | TRBV10-3 | - | - | TRBJ2-2
TGTGCCAGCATCCGACAGGGGGACCCACTTGGAGCTTTCTTT | CASIRQGDPLGAFF | TRBV7-2 | - | TRBD1 | TRBJ1-1
TGCAGCGTGATCAGGAGTGCCACAGATACGCAGTATTTT | CSVIRSATDTQYF | TRBV29-1 | once | - | TRBJ2-3
TGTGCCGCCAGCAAGGTCCGACCTGGCTCAACAGAGACCCAGTACTTC | CAASKVRPGSTETQYF | TRBV15 | - | - | TRBJ2-5
TGTGCCAGTACCCCGGGGACTGAAGCTTTCTTT | CASTPGTEAFF | TRBV19 | once | - | TRBJ1-1
TGTGCCAGCAGACGATTAGGCAGGGACAGGGCCTATGGCTACACCTTC | CASRRLGRDRAYGYTF | TRBV7-9 | once | TRBD1 | TRBJ1-2
TGTGCCAGCAAATCTAAAGCCAGGCTTGGAGGCGTGAACACTGAAGCTTTCTTT | CASKSKARLGGVNTEAFF | TRBV6-6 | - | - | TRBJ1-1
TGTGCCAGCAGTTTAGAGGTAGGACAGGCGAAACCCTCCTCTGGGGCCAACGTCCTGACTTTC | CASSLEVGQAKPSSGANVLTF | TRBV12-3/TRBV12-4 | - | TRBD1 | TRBJ2-6
TGTGCCAGCAGTTGGGAGGGGGCGCATCAGACCCAGTACTTC | CASSWEGAHQTQYF | TRBV12-3/TRBV12-4 | - | - | TRBJ2-5
TGTGCCAGCCGGGAGGGGGGATATAGCAATCAGCCCCAGCATTTT | CASREGGYSNQPQHF | TRBV7-2 | many | - | TRBJ1-5
TGTGCCATCAGTGGACAGGATACCTATGGCTACACCTTC | CAISGQDTYGYTF | TRBV10-3 | many | - | TRBJ1-2
TGTGCCAGCAGCCAGACTAGTTCCTACGAGCAGTACTTC | CASSQTSSYEQYF | TRBV5-4 | many | - | TRBJ2-7
TGTGCCAGCCGACCCCCGGGGTCTGGAAACACCATATATTTT | CASRPPGSGNTIYF | TRBV28 | - | - | TRBJ1-3
TGTGCCAGCAGTCCCCGAAACCAAGAGACCCAGTACTTC | CASSPRNQETQYF | TRBV18 | many | - | TRBJ2-5
TGTGCCAGCAGCCAAGATACGATCCGGTCGAGCGCCGGGGAGCTGTTTTTT | CASSQDTIRSSAGELFF | TRBV14 | - | - | TRBJ2-2
TGCAGTGCTAGAGATCCACGGACACCGACTGCTCGCGCTTTCTTT | CSARDPRTPTARAFF | TRBV20-1 | - | - | TRBJ1-1
TGTGCCAGTAGTACGCAAGGGACAAATAATTCACCCCTCCACTTT | CASSTQGTNNSPLHF | TRBV19 | - | - | TRBJ1-6
TGTGCCAGCAGCGTAAGTGGGGGGGAAGCTTTCTTT | CASSVSGGEAFF | TRBV9 | - | - | TRBJ1-1
TGTGCCAGCAGTGTAAATACAGTCGGGAGAAATGAAGCTTTCTTT | CASSVNTVGRNEAFF | TRBV25-1 | - | - | TRBJ1-1
TGTGCCAGCAGCCTCGCGGAAGGGAATGGCTACACCTTC | CASSLAEGNGYTF | TRBV7-8 | many | - | TRBJ1-2